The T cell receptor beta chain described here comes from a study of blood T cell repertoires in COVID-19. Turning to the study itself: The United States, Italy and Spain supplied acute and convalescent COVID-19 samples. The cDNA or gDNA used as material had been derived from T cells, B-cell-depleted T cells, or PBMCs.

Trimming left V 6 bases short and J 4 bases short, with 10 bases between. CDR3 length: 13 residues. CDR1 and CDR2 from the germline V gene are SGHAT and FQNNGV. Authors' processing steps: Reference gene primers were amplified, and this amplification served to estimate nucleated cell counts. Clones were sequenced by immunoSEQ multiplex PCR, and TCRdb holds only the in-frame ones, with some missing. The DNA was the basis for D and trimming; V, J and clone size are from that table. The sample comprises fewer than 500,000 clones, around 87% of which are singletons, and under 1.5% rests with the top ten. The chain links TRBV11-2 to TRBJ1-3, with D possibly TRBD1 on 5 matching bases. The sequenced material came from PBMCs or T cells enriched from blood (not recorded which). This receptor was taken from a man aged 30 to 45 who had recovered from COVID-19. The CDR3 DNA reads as TGTGCCAGCAGTCGGACAATAGGAAACACCATATATTTT. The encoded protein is CASSRTIGNTIYF.